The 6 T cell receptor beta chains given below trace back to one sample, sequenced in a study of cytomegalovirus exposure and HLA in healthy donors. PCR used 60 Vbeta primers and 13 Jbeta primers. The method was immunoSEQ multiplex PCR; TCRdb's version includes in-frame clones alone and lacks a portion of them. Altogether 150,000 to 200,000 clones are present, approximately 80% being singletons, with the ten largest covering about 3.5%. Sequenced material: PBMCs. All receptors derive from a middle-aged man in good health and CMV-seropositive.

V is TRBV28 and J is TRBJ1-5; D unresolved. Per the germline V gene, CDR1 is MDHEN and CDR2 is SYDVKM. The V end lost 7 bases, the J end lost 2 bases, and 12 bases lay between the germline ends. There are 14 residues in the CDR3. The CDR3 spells CASTPGQGNQPQHF. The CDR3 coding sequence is TGTGCCAGCACCCCAGGCCAGGGCAATCAGCCCCAGCATTTT.

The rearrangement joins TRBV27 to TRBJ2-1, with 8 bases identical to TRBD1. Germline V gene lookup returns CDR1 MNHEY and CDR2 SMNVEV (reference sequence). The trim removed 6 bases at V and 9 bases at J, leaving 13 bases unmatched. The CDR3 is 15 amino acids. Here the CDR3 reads CASRNTGQVRSEQFF. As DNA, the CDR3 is TGTGCCAGCAGGAATACGGGACAGGTGAGGAGTGAGCAGTTCTTC.

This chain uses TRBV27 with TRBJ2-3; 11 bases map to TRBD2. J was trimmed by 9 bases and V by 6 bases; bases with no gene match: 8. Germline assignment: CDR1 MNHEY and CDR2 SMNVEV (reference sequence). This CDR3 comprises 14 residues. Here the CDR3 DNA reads TGTGCCAGCAGACGGACTAGCGGGCCGGCAACGCAGTATTTT. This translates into CASRRTSGPATQYF.

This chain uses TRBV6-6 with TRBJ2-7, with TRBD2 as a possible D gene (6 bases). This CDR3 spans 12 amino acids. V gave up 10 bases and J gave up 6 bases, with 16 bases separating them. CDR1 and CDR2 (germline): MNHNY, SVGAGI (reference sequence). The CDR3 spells CAISAGNGEQYF. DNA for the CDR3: TGTGCCATAAGCGCGGGGAACGGCGAGCAGTACTTC.

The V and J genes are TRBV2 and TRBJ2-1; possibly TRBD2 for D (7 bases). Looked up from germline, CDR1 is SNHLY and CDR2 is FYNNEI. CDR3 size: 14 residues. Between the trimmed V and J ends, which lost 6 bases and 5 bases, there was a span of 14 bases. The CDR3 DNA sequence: TGTGCCAGCAGGAGGGGGGGATACGACAATGAGCAGTTCTTC. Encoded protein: CASRRGGYDNEQFF.

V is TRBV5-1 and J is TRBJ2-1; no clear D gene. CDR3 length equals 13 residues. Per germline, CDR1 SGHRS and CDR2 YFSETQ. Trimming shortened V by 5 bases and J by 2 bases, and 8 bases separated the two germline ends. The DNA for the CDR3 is TGCGCCAGCAGTCTCCCTCCCTACAATGAGCAGTTCTTC. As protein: CASSLPPYNEQFF.